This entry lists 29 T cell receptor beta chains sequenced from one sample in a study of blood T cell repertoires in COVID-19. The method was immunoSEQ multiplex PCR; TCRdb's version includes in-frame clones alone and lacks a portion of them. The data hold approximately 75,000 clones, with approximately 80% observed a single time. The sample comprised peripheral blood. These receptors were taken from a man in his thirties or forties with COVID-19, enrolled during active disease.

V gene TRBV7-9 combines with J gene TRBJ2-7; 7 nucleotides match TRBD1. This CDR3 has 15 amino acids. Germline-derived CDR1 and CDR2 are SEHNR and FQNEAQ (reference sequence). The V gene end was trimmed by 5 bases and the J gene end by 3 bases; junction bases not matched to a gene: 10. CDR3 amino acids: CASSIDREIHYEQYF. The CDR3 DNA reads TGTGCCAGCAGCATTGACAGGGAGATCCACTACGAGCAGTACTTC.

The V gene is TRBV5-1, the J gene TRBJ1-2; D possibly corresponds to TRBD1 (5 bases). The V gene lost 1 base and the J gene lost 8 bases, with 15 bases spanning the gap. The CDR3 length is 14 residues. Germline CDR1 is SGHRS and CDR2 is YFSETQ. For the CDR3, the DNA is TGCGCCAGCAGCTTGTCACCAGGGTCGAGAGGCTACACCTTC. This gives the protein CASSLSPGSRGYTF. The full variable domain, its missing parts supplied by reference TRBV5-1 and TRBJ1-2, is KAGVTQTPRYLIKTRGQQVTLSCSPISGHRSVSWYQQTPGQGLQFLFEYFSETQRNKGNFPGRFSGRQFSNSRSEMNVSTLELGDSALYLCASSLSPGSRGYTFGSGTRLTVV.

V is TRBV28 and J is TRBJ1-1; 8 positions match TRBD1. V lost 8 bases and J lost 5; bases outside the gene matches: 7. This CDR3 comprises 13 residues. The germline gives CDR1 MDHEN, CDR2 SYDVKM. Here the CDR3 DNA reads TGTGCCAGCGTCAGGGGGCGGGGTACTGAAGCTTTCTTT. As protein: CASVRGRGTEAFF.

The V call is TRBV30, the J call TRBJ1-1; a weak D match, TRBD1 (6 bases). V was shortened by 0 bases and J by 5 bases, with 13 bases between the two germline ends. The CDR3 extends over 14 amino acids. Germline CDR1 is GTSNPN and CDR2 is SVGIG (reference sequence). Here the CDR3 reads CAWSVRGGRTEAFF. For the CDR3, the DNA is TGTGCCTGGAGTGTCCGAGGGGGAAGGACTGAAGCTTTCTTT.

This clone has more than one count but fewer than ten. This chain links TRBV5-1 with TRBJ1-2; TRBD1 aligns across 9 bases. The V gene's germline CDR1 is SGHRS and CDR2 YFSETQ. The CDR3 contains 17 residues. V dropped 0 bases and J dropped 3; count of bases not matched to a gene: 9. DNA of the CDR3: TGCGCCAGCAGCTTGGATGGACAGGGGATGAGGCACTATGGCTACACCTTC. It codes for CASSLDGQGMRHYGYTF. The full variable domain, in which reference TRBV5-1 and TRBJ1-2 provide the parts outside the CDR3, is KAGVTQTPRYLIKTRGQQVTLSCSPISGHRSVSWYQQTPGQGLQFLFEYFSETQRNKGNFPGRFSGRQFSNSRSEMNVSTLELGDSALYLCASSLDGQGMRHYGYTFGSGTRLTVV.

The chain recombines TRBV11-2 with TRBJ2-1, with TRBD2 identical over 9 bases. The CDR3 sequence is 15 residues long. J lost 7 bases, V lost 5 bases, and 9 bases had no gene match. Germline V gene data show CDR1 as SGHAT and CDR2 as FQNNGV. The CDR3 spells CASSTSTSGVNEQFF. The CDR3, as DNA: TGTGCCAGCAGCACCTCGACTAGCGGAGTAAATGAGCAGTTCTTC.

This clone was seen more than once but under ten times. The CDR3 loop reads CASSLTGIDYGYTF. CDR3 nucleotide sequence: TGTGCCAGCAGCCTAACAGGGATAGACTATGGCTACACCTTC. The rearrangement links TRBV3-1 (or the pseudogene TRBV3-2) to TRBJ1-2; perhaps TRBD1 as D (6 bases). There are 14 residues in the CDR3. Per the germline V gene, CDR1 is LGHDT and CDR2 is YNNKEL (reference sequence). V shed 4 bases and J shed 3 bases, with 12 bases lying between them.

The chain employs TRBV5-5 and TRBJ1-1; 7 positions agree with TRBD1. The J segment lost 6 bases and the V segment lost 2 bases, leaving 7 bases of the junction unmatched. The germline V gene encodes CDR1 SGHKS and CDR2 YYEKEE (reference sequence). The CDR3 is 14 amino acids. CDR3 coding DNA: TGTGCCAGCAGCTTCAGGGGGGAAGGTTCTGAAGCTTTCTTT. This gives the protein CASSFRGEGSEAFF.

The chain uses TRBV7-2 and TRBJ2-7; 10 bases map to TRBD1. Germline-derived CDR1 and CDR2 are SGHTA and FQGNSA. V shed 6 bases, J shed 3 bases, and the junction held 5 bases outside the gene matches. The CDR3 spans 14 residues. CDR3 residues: CASRPGQGGYEQYF. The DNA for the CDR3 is TGTGCCAGCAGACCCGGACAGGGGGGCTACGAGCAGTACTTC.

The chain's CDR3 is CASSEASTDTQYF. The CDR3 DNA is TGCGCCAGCAGCGAGGCTAGCACAGATACGCAGTATTTT. The rearrangement uses TRBV5-1 and TRBJ2-3; D uncertain. Germline CDR1 SGHRS, CDR2 YFSETQ. With 4 bases removed from V and 0 bases from J, the gap between germline ends came to 6 bases. The length of the CDR3 is 13 residues.

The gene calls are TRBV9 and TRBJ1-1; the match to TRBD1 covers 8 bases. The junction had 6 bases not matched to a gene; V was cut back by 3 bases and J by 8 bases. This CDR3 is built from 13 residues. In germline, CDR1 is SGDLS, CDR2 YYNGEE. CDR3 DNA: TGTGCCAGCAGCGGTACAGGGGGGTCGGAAGCTTTCTTT. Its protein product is CASSGTGGSEAFF.

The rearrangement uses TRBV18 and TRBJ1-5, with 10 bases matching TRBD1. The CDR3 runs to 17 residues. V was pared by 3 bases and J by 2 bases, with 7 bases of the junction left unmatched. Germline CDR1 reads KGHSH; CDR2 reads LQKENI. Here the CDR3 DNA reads TGTGCCAGCTCACCCAGGGACAGGGGAGAGCGCAATCAGCCCCAGCATTTT. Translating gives CASSPRDRGERNQPQHF.

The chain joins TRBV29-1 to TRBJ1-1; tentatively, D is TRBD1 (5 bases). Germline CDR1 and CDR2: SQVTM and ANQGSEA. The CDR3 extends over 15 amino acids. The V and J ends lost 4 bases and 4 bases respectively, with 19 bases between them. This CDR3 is CSVVKEKSGGTEAFF. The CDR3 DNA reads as TGCAGCGTTGTAAAAGAGAAGTCGGGGGGCACTGAAGCTTTCTTT.

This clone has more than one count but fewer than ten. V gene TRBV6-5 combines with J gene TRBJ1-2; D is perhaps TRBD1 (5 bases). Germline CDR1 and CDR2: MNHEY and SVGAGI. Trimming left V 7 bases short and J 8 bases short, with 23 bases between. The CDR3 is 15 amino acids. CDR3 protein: CASIGLRQGLRGYTF. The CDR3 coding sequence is TGTGCCAGCATCGGCTTACGGCAGGGACTTAGGGGCTACACCTTC.

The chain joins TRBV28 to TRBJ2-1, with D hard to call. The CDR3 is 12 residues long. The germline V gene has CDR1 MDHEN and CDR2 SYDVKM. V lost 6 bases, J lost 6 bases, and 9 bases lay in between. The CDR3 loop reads CASSISSNEQFF. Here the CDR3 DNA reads TGTGCCAGCAGCATTAGCTCCAATGAGCAGTTCTTC.

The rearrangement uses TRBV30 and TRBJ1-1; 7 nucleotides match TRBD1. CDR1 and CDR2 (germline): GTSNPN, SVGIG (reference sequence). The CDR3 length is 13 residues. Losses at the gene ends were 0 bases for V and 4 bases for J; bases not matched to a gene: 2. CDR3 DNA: TGTGCCTGGAGTGTAGGGGGCGGCACTGAAGCTTTCTTT. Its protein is CAWSVGGGTEAFF.

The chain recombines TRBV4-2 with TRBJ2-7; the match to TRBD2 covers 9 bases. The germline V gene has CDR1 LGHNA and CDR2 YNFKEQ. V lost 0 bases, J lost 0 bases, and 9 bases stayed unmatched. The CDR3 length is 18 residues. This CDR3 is CASSQDLASGASSYEQYF. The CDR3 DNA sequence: TGTGCCAGCAGCCAAGATTTGGCTAGCGGGGCATCCTCCTACGAGCAGTACTTC.

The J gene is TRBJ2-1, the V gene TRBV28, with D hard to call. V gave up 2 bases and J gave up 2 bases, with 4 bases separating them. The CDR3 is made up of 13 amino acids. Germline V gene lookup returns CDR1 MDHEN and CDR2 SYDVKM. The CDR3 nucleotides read TGTGCCAGCAGTTTACCAGCCTACAATGAGCAGTTCTTC. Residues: CASSLPAYNEQFF.

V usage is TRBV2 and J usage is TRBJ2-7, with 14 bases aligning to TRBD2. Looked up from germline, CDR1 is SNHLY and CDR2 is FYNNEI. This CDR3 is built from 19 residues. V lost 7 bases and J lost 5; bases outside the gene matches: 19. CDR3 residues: CASNLATGTSGSSGNEQYF. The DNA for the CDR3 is TGTGCCAGCAACCTCGCTACGGGGACTAGCGGGAGTTCCGGCAACGAGCAGTACTTC.

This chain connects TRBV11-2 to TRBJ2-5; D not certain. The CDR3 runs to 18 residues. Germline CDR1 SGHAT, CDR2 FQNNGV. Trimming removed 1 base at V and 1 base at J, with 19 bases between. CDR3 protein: CASSLVRSRLGSQETQYF. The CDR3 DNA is TGTGCCAGCAGCTTAGTCCGATCCCGGCTGGGCAGCCAAGAGACCCAGTACTTC.

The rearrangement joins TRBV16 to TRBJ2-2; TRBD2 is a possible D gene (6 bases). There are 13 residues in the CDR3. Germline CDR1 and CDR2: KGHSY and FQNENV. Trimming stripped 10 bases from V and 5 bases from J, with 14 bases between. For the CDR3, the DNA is TGTGCCATCTCCCCTGGGAGGACCGGGGAGCTGTTTTTT. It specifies CAISPGRTGELFF.

CDR3 bases: TGTGCCAGCAGCTCCGGGGGGAACACTGAAGCTTTCTTT. Translation gives CASSSGGNTEAFF. The gene calls are TRBV28 and TRBJ1-1; a possible D gene is TRBD1 (5 bases). The CDR3 is made up of 13 amino acids. The germline V gene has CDR1 MDHEN and CDR2 SYDVKM. V shed 6 bases and J shed 1 base, with 9 bases lying between them.

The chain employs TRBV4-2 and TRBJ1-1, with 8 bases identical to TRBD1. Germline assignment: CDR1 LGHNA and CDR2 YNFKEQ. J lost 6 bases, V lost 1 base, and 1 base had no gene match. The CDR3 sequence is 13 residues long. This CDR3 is CASSQATGAEAFF. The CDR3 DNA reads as TGTGCCAGCAGCCAAGCGACAGGGGCTGAAGCTTTCTTT.

Here the CDR3 reads CASSSHPSSGSSYNEQFF. Here the CDR3 DNA reads TGTGCCAGCAGTTCCCATCCATCTAGCGGCAGCTCCTACAATGAGCAGTTCTTC. The chain couples TRBV6-2 or TRBV6-3 to TRBJ2-1; 7 nucleotides align to TRBD2. The CDR3 runs to 18 residues. Germline trimming cut 4 bases from V and 0 bases from J; bases unmatched to any gene: 12. CDR1 and CDR2 from the germline V gene are MNHEY and SVGEGT.

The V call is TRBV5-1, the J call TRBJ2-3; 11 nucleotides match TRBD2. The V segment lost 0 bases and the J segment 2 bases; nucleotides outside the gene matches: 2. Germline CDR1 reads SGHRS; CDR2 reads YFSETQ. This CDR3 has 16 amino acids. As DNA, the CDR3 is TGCGCCAGCAGCTTGGGACTAGCGGGAAACACAGATACGCAGTATTTT. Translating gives CASSLGLAGNTDTQYF.

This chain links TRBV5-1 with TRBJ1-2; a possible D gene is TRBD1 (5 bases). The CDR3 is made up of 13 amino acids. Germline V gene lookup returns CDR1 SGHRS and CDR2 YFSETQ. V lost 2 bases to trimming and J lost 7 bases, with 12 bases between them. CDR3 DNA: TGCGCCAGCAGCTTTGGGGGGAGAGGTGGCTACACCTTC. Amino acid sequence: CASSFGGRGGYTF.

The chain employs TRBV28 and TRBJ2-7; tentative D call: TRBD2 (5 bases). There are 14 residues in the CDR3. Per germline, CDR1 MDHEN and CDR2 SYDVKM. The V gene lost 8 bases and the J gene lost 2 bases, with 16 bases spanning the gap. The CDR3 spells CASWSGGGAYEQYF. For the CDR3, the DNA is TGTGCCAGCTGGTCGGGTGGAGGAGCCTACGAGCAGTACTTC.

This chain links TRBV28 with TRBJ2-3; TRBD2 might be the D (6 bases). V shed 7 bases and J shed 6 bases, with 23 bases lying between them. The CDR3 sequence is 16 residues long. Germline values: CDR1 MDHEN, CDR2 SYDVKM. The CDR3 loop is CASTLAGTGGRDTQYF. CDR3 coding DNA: TGTGCCAGCACCCTCGCCGGGACTGGGGGTAGGGATACGCAGTATTTT. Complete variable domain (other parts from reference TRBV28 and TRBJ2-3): DVKVTQSSRYLVKRTGEKVFLECVQDMDHENMFWYRQDPGLGLRLIYFSYDVKMKEKGDIPEGYSVSREKKERFSLILESASTNQTSMYLCASTLAGTGGRDTQYFGPGTRLTVL.

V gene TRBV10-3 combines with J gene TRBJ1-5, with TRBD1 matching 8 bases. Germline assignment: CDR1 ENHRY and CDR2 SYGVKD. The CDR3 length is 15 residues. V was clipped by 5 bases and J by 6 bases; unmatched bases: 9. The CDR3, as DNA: TGTGCCATCAGTCAGGACAGGGTTCAAGGTCAGCCCCAGCATTTT. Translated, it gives CAISQDRVQGQPQHF.